One sample yielded the 7 T cell receptor beta chains listed below, sequenced in a study of cytomegalovirus exposure and HLA in healthy donors. The PCR employed 60 Vbeta primers together with 13 Jbeta primers. The protocol was immunoSEQ multiplex PCR, while the TCRdb copy is restricted to in-frame clones and leaves out a portion. The sample contains tens of thousands of clones, about 81% of which appear only once. Sequenced: PBMCs. The source is a man aged 55 to 70 in good health and CMV-seronegative.

The V and J genes are TRBV6-1 and TRBJ1-2, with 8 bases that match TRBD1. The V segment lost 7 bases and the J segment 2 bases; nucleotides outside the gene matches: 9. The CDR3 loop spans 15 amino acids. From germline, CDR1 is MNHNS and CDR2 SASEGT. The CDR3 DNA reads as TGTGCCAGCACCACACCCGGGACAGGCAACTATGGCTACACCTTC. Its translation is CASTTPGTGNYGYTF.

The genes are TRBV5-1 and TRBJ2-2; 10 positions agree with TRBD1. The CDR3 extends over 21 amino acids. The trim removed 0 bases at V and 6 bases at J, leaving 20 bases unmatched. Germline V gene sequence: CDR1 SGHRS, CDR2 YFSETQ. The CDR3 DNA is TGCGCCAGCAGCTTGGTTGCCGGGACAGGGGACCTGAGTAAGGGCTCCGGGGAGCTGTTTTTT. Translation: CASSLVAGTGDLSKGSGELFF. The variable domain in full, completed from reference TRBV5-1 and TRBJ2-2, reads KAGVTQTPRYLIKTRGQQVTLSCSPISGHRSVSWYQQTPGQGLQFLFEYFSETQRNKGNFPGRFSGRQFSNSRSEMNVSTLELGDSALYLCASSLVAGTGDLSKGSGELFFGEGSRLTVL.

This clone was counted between two and nine times. The chain combines TRBV5-1 with TRBJ2-7; 10 nucleotides align to TRBD2. Unmatched junction bases numbered 8, after V lost 6 bases and J lost 5 bases. Looked up from germline, CDR1 is SGHRS and CDR2 is YFSETQ. The CDR3 is 14 residues long. CDR3 protein: CASKNSGGANEQYF. CDR3 bases: TGCGCCAGCAAAAACAGCGGGGGGGCTAACGAGCAGTACTTC.

The chain links TRBV7-9 to TRBJ2-7; a weak D match, TRBD1 (6 bases). This CDR3 contains 14 residues. Germline V gene lookup returns CDR1 SEHNR and CDR2 FQNEAQ (reference sequence). V shed 5 bases and J shed 2 bases, with 13 bases lying between them. The DNA of the CDR3 is TGTGCCAGCAGCCTACCCACAGGGCCCTACGAGCAGTACTTC. Protein product: CASSLPTGPYEQYF.

J is TRBJ2-7 and V is TRBV13; 11 nucleotides agree with TRBD2. In germline, CDR1 is PRHDT, CDR2 FYEKMQ (reference sequence). Unmatched junction bases numbered 3, after V lost 3 bases and J lost 5 bases. CDR3 length: 14 amino acids. CDR3 sequence (DNA): TGTGCCAGCAGCTTCCCGACTAGCGGGGACGAGCAGTACTTC. Amino acids: CASSFPTSGDEQYF.

This sequence joins TRBV25-1 and TRBJ1-6, with D possibly being TRBD1 (5 bases). The germline V gene encodes CDR1 MGHDK and CDR2 SYGVNS. With 7 bases removed from V and 5 bases from J, the gap between germline ends came to 12 bases. The CDR3 has 14 amino acids. The CDR3 sequence is CASTQGQDNSPLHF. CDR3 sequence (DNA): TGTGCCAGCACTCAGGGCCAGGATAATTCACCCCTCCACTTT. The variable domain in full, with the rest retrieved from reference TRBV25-1 and TRBJ1-6, is EADIYQTPRYLVIGTGKKITLECSQTMGHDKMYWYQQDPGMELHLIHYSYGVNSTEKGDLSSESTVSRIRTEHFPLTLESARPSHTSQYLCASTQGQDNSPLHFGNGTRLTVT.

J is TRBJ1-6 and V is TRBV6-6; 7 bases match TRBD1. In germline, CDR1 is MNHNY, CDR2 SVGAGI (reference sequence). This CDR3 is 15 amino acids long. V lost 2 bases to trimming and J lost 8 bases; unmatched junction nucleotides: 6. CDR3 protein: CASSYLRQGDSPLHF. CDR3 nucleotide sequence: TGTGCCAGCAGTTACCTCAGACAGGGAGATTCACCCCTCCACTTT.